The 9 T cell receptor beta chains reported below all come from one sample, sequenced in a study of technical replicates of blood from several donors. The table came from immunoSEQ multiplex PCR; TCRdb's copy has only in-frame clones and leaves some out. The data contain 60,000 to 80,000 clones, more than 75% of them singletons. Specimen: PBMCs. Every receptor here comes from a human donor in good health. Some clones in this sample may be carry-over from other donors' samples.

This chain connects TRBV4-1 to TRBJ2-2; 8 bases map to TRBD2. Germline lookup yields CDR1 MGHRA and CDR2 YSYEKL. V lost 3 bases, J lost 7 bases, and 13 bases stayed unmatched. There are 17 residues in the CDR3. CDR3 region: CASSQGPIRGGFGELFF. DNA of the CDR3: TGCGCCAGCAGCCAGGGTCCGATCCGGGGGGGCTTCGGGGAGCTGTTTTTT.

The V and J genes are TRBV7-2 and TRBJ2-7; 12 bases align to TRBD2. The CDR3 is 15 amino acids. Germline V gene lookup returns CDR1 SGHTA and CDR2 FQGNSA. J gave up 2 bases and V 5 bases, and 4 bases lay outside the gene matches. DNA of the CDR3: TGTGCCAGCAGCAAAACTAGCGGGGGGCCCTACGAGCAGTACTTC. Translation: CASSKTSGGPYEQYF.

The V and J genes are TRBV6-5 and TRBJ2-7, with no clear D. Trimming took off 2 bases at V and 2 bases at J, with 10 bases between the two ends. The CDR3 length is 14 residues. Per germline, CDR1 MNHEY and CDR2 SVGAGI. In nucleotides, the CDR3 is TGTGCCAGCAGTTACAACAGACGGACCTACGAGCAGTACTTC. It codes for CASSYNRRTYEQYF.

The chain is built from TRBV7-9 and TRBJ2-5; the match to TRBD2 covers 7 bases. This CDR3 is 15 amino acids long. Losses at the gene ends were 0 bases for V and 5 bases for J; bases not matched to a gene: 6. From germline, CDR1 is SEHNR and CDR2 FQNEAQ (reference sequence). The CDR3 spells CASSLASGTKETQYF. The CDR3 DNA is TGTGCCAGCAGCTTAGCGTCCGGGACTAAGGAGACCCAGTACTTC.

A word on this clone: The same CDR3 can be traced to other DNA sequences in this sample. This rearrangement joins TRBV5-1 to TRBJ1-3; D gene uncertain. V was pared by 3 bases and J by 1 base, with 8 bases between. Germline assignment: CDR1 SGHRS and CDR2 YFSETQ. This CDR3 contains 14 residues. CDR3 nucleotide sequence: TGCGCCAGCAGCTCAGGTTGGTCTGGAAACACCATATATTTT. This codes for CASSSGWSGNTIYF.

The rearrangement links TRBV19 to TRBJ1-3, with 10 bases lining up with TRBD1. Germline V gene lookup returns CDR1 LNHDA and CDR2 SQIVND (reference sequence). The CDR3 has 22 residues. With V trimmed by 5 bases and J by 0 bases, 22 bases remained unmatched. The CDR3 protein is CASSPWVGRTGQGEASGNTIYF. CDR3 DNA sequence: TGTGCCAGTAGTCCCTGGGTTGGGCGAACAGGACAGGGGGAAGCCTCTGGAAACACCATATATTTT. Based on the CDR3 plus reference TRBV19 and TRBJ1-3, the full variable domain is DGGITQSPKYLFRKEGQNVTLSCEQNLNHDAMYWYRQDPGQGLRLIYYSQIVNDFQKGDIAEGYSVSREKKESFPLTVTSAQKNPTAFYLCASSPWVGRTGQGEASGNTIYFGEGSWLTVV.

This clone was seen only a few times. The V call is TRBV10-1, the J call TRBJ1-5, with D hard to call. In germline, CDR1 is WNHNN, CDR2 SYGVQD (reference sequence). V dropped 1 base and J dropped 3 bases, with 10 bases sitting between them. This CDR3 spans 15 amino acids. CDR3 sequence (DNA): TGCGCCAGCAGTGAGTATGCGGGTGACAATCAGCCCCAGCATTTT. Translation gives CASSEYAGDNQPQHF.

The V and J genes are TRBV11-2 and TRBJ2-7; D may be TRBD2 (6 bases). This CDR3 comprises 16 residues. Per germline, CDR1 SGHAT and CDR2 FQNNGV. With 0 bases removed from V and 2 bases from J, the gap between germline ends came to 14 bases. CDR3 sequence (DNA): TGTGCCAGCAGCTTAGATTATAGCGGATTTGCCTACGAGCAGTACTTC. Its translation is CASSLDYSGFAYEQYF.

V usage is TRBV4-3 and J usage is TRBJ1-4, with D unclear. CDR1 and CDR2 from the germline V gene are LGHNA and YSLEER. V lost 4 bases and J lost 4, with 13 bases in between. The CDR3 runs to 15 residues. This chain's CDR3 is CASSPRGQLNEKLFF. The CDR3, as DNA: TGCGCCAGCAGCCCGAGAGGGCAGCTTAATGAAAAACTGTTTTTT.